This is a list of T cell receptor beta chains from one sample in a study of blood T cell repertoires in COVID-19. TCRdb's copy holds only in-frame clones and misses some; the assay was immunoSEQ multiplex PCR. The sample contains 55,000 to 80,000 clones, roughly nine tenths of which appear only once. Sequencing was performed on peripheral blood. The receptor set was obtained from a man older than 75 with acute or convalescent COVID-19. The CDR3 runs from the conserved cysteine through the conserved F or W. The order of the fields is D gene, clone size, J gene, V gene, CDR3 protein, CDR3 DNA. The D gene is left open where the match is weak. A clone size is listed for some rows: how often the clone was seen (once, few, many), or a class if it is expanded.

D: TRBD2
size: .
J: TRBJ2-3
V: TRBV6-2/TRBV6-3
CDR3: CASSWGTSGRAGYF
DNA: TGTGCCAGCAGTTGGGGGACTAGCGGGAGGGCCGGCTATTTT

D: TRBD2
size: .
J: TRBJ2-2
V: TRBV6-4
CDR3: CASSVLAGGPTGELFF
DNA: TGTGCCAGCAGTGTATTAGCGGGAGGGCCGACCGGGGAGCTGTTTTTT

D: TRBD2
size: once
J: TRBJ2-1
V: TRBV3-1/TRBV3-2
CDR3: CASSWRLAESSYNEQFF
DNA: TGTGCCAGCAGCTGGAGACTAGCGGAAAGCTCCTACAATGAGCAGTTCTTC

D: .
size: .
J: TRBJ1-1
V: TRBV29-1
CDR3: CSGMTGLVTEAFF
DNA: TGCAGCGGGATGACAGGTTTGGTAACTGAAGCTTTCTTT

D: TRBD1
size: .
J: TRBJ1-6
V: TRBV5-1
CDR3: CASSLGQNNSPLHF
DNA: TGCGCCAGCAGCCTGGGACAGAACAATTCACCCCTCCACTTT

D: .
size: .
J: TRBJ1-1
V: TRBV19
CDR3: CASWGRGNTEAFF
DNA: TGTGCCAGCTGGGGGAGGGGGAACACTGAAGCTTTCTTT

D: .
size: .
J: TRBJ2-1
V: TRBV7-6
CDR3: CASSLVPPSVGNEQFF
DNA: TGTGCCAGCAGCTTAGTCCCCCCTAGCGTGGGAAATGAGCAGTTCTTC

D: .
size: .
J: TRBJ2-2
V: TRBV7-3
CDR3: CASSPLANTGELFF
DNA: TGTGCCAGCAGCCCCCTAGCGAACACCGGGGAGCTGTTTTTT

D: .
size: .
J: TRBJ2-2
V: TRBV18
CDR3: CASSPPGRGANTGELFF
DNA: TGTGCCAGCTCACCACCCGGCAGGGGCGCGAACACCGGGGAGCTGTTTTTT

D: .
size: .
J: TRBJ1-1
V: TRBV5-4
CDR3: CASFPAASNTEAFF
DNA: TGTGCCAGCTTCCCGGCGGCCTCTAACACTGAAGCTTTCTTT

D: TRBD2
size: .
J: TRBJ2-3
V: TRBV6-4
CDR3: CASSIGTSGRLDTQYF
DNA: TGTGCCAGCAGTATCGGGACTAGCGGGAGGTTAGATACGCAGTATTTT

D: TRBD2
size: .
J: TRBJ2-5
V: TRBV30
CDR3: CAWNGGEKTQYF
DNA: TGTGCCTGGAATGGGGGGGAGAAGACCCAGTACTTC

D: TRBD1
size: medium-sized
J: TRBJ1-1
V: TRBV6-4
CDR3: CASRGQGPNTEAFF
DNA: TGTGCCAGCAGGGGACAGGGGCCGAACACTGAAGCTTTCTTT

D: .
size: .
J: TRBJ1-1
V: TRBV30
CDR3: CAWSATGRGEAFF
DNA: TGTGCCTGGAGTGCGACAGGTCGGGGTGAAGCTTTCTTT

D: .
size: few
J: TRBJ1-1
V: TRBV20-1
CDR3: CSASWQELEAFF
DNA: TGCAGTGCTAGTTGGCAGGAACTTGAAGCTTTCTTT